A selection of T cell receptor beta chains follows, all from one sample in a study of cytomegalovirus exposure and HLA in healthy donors. The protocol was immunoSEQ multiplex PCR, while the TCRdb copy is restricted to in-frame clones and leaves out a portion. The table shows under 350,000 clones, with around 86% occurring only once. The sequenced sample consisted of PBMCs. Receptor source: a woman aged 18-30 years in good health and CMV-seronegative. Each CDR3 is given with its conserved first and last residue. A D gene is named only where the DNA matches it firmly. Rows give clone size only sometimes, using once, few, many, or a class for an expanded clone.

>TRBJ1-2|NA|TRBV5-6|NA
CASTSGMDGYTF
TGTGCCAGCACCTCAGGGATGGATGGCTACACCTTC
>TRBJ2-7|TRBD2|TRBV9|NA
CASSVATGGSGSSHEQYF
TGTGCCAGCAGCGTAGCTACGGGAGGTAGCGGGAGCAGCCACGAGCAGTACTTC
>TRBJ2-7|NA|TRBV7-3|NA
CASSLTGRGEYEQYF
TGTGCCAGCAGCTTAACCGGGAGAGGGGAATACGAGCAGTACTTC
>TRBJ2-1|TRBD2|TRBV6-5|NA
CASSYGTIDNEQFF
TGTGCCAGCAGTTACGGGACTATCGACAATGAGCAGTTCTTC
>TRBJ2-3|NA|TRBV7-6|NA
CASSLGADTQYF
TGTGCCAGCAGCTTAGGGGCGGATACGCAGTATTTT
>TRBJ2-4|TRBD1|TRBV18|NA
CASSPRTGFGKNIQYF
TGTGCCAGCTCACCCCGGACAGGGTTTGGCAAAAACATTCAGTACTTC
>TRBJ2-7|NA|TRBV28|NA
CASTSGREQYF
TGTGCCAGCACCTCAGGGAGGGAGCAGTACTTC
>TRBJ1-2|NA|TRBV5-1|NA
CASSLNRDTSNYGYTF
TGCGCCAGCAGCTTAAACCGGGACACATCAAACTATGGCTACACCTTC
>TRBJ1-5|NA|TRBV19|few
CATLEGNQPQHF
TGTGCCACTTTGGAGGGGAATCAGCCCCAGCATTTT
>TRBJ1-2|TRBD1|TRBV2|NA
CANLTPGTGDQTNYGYTF
TGTGCCAACCTCACTCCCGGGACAGGGGACCAAACTAACTATGGCTACACCTTC
>TRBJ2-5|NA|TRBV5-1|NA
CASSPRAGNFETQYF
TGCGCCAGCAGCCCGAGGGCCGGAAATTTTGAGACCCAGTACTTC
>TRBJ2-7|NA|TRBV7-8|NA
CASSLRGQGYF
TGTGCCAGCAGCTTAAGGGGCCAAGGGTACTTC
>TRBJ1-2|NA|TRBV15|NA
CATSRASGEYYGYTF
TGTGCCACCAGCAGAGCGTCGGGGGAGTACTATGGCTACACCTTC
>TRBJ1-5|TRBD1|TRBV5-8|NA
CASSVTGYNQPQHF
TGTGCCAGCAGCGTGACAGGGTACAATCAGCCCCAGCATTTT
>TRBJ2-2|NA|TRBV27|NA
CASSSPWRRTGELFF
TGTGCCAGCAGTTCTCCATGGCGGCGCACCGGGGAGCTGTTTTTT
>TRBJ1-2|TRBD1|TRBV30|NA
CAWSVQGANYGYTF
TGTGCCTGGAGTGTACAGGGGGCTAACTATGGCTACACCTTC
>TRBJ2-7|NA|TRBV5-1|NA
CASSADQRVYEQYF
TGCGCCAGCAGCGCGGACCAGCGGGTCTACGAGCAGTACTTC
>TRBJ2-3|TRBD1|TRBV29-1|NA
CSVRDRDTSTDTQYF
TGCAGCGTCCGGGACAGGGACACTAGCACAGATACGCAGTATTTT
>TRBJ1-2|NA|TRBV20-1|NA
CSASPGGGYTF
TGCAGTGCTAGCCCTGGGGGGGGCTACACCTTC
>TRBJ1-2|NA|TRBV29-1|NA
CSVPNLRGYGYTF
TGCAGCGTACCTAATTTAAGGGGATATGGCTACACCTTC
>TRBJ1-2|TRBD1|TRBV27|NA
CASSLPIPGQGDGYTF
TGTGCCAGCAGTTTACCCATTCCGGGACAGGGGGATGGCTACACCTTC
>TRBJ1-1|NA|TRBV5-1|NA
CASSLKTGLGNTEAFF
TGCGCCAGCAGCCTGAAAACAGGGTTAGGGAACACTGAAGCTTTCTTT
>TRBJ1-2|TRBD1|TRBV18|NA
CASSPDRGQANYGYTF
TGTGCCAGCTCACCGGACAGGGGGCAGGCTAACTATGGCTACACCTTC
>TRBJ2-1|NA|TRBV6-5|once
CASSWGQGHGLNEQFF
TGTGCCAGCAGTTGGGGTCAGGGCCATGGGCTAAATGAGCAGTTCTTC
>TRBJ2-3|TRBD1|TRBV5-4|NA
CASSLRDRGTDTQYF
TGTGCCAGCAGCCTCCGGGACAGGGGCACAGATACGCAGTATTTT